Below are 20 T cell receptor beta chains sequenced from a single sample in a study of blood T cell repertoires in COVID-19 (dated by TCRdb to the early 2020s). Receptor amplification or capture employed the immunoSEQ multiplex PCR assay. TCRdb's version of the immuneACCESS table is confined to in-frame rearrangements and falls short of the full clone set. An unresolved V gene accounts for under half of the shortfall where checked; the remainder is of unknown origin. For this sample the table gives about 20,000 clones, of which over 75% were detected only once. Approximately 3.2% of the sample is held by the ten biggest clonotypes. The specimen was peripheral blood. The receptors originated from a human donor in a cohort sampled during active COVID-19.

CDR3: CASSLFSLSRDTEAFF. The CDR3 DNA reads as TGCGCCAGCAGCTTGTTTTCCCTAAGCAGGGACACTGAAGCTTTCTTT. The V gene is TRBV5-1, the J gene TRBJ1-1; maybe TRBD1 (5 bases). V dropped 1 base and J dropped 3 bases, with 16 bases sitting between them. CDR3 length: 16 amino acids. Germline assignment: CDR1 SGHRS and CDR2 YFSETQ. The entire variable domain, with the rest obtained from reference TRBV5-1 and TRBJ1-1, is as follows: KAGVTQTPRYLIKTRGQQVTLSCSPISGHRSVSWYQQTPGQGLQFLFEYFSETQRNKGNFPGRFSGRQFSNSRSEMNVSTLELGDSALYLCASSLFSLSRDTEAFFGQGTRLTVV.

The V and J genes are TRBV6-1 and TRBJ1-1; possibly TRBD1 for D (6 bases). Trimming shortened V by 0 bases and J by 9 bases, and 32 bases separated the two germline ends. The V gene's germline CDR1 is MNHNS and CDR2 SASEGT. There are 20 residues in the CDR3. The CDR3 sequence: CASSEAGLLGSGHRSLQAFF. For the CDR3, the DNA is TGTGCCAGCAGTGAAGCGGGGTTATTGGGTTCGGGACACCGTTCTCTTCAAGCTTTCTTT.

V and J are TRBV30 and TRBJ1-6; TRBD1 aligns across 12 bases. This CDR3 contains 16 residues. CDR1 GTSNPN and CDR2 SVGIG come from the germline V gene (reference sequence). Trimming removed 2 bases from V and 11 bases from J; junction bases left unmatched: 10. The CDR3 loop reads CAWSSGTGGGQAPLHF. The CDR3 DNA follows: TGTGCCTGGAGTTCTGGGACAGGGGGCGGTCAGGCACCCCTCCACTTT.

The V call is TRBV19, the J call TRBJ2-7, with 11 bases lining up with TRBD2. This CDR3 has 13 amino acids. The V gene's germline CDR1 is LNHDA and CDR2 SQIVND (reference sequence). Trimming cost V 6 bases and J 2 bases; bases outside gene matches: 0. The CDR3, as DNA: TGTGCCAGTAGACTAGCGGGGGCCTACGAGCAGTACTTC. It encodes CASRLAGAYEQYF.

The chain links TRBV24-1 to TRBJ2-2, with 9 bases fitting TRBD1. With V trimmed by 6 bases and J by 8 bases, 9 bases remained unmatched. CDR3 length: 15 residues. Germline V gene data show CDR1 as KGHDR and CDR2 as SFDVKD. CDR3 loop: CATSIAGTGRGELFF. CDR3 in DNA: TGTGCCACCAGTATCGCCGGGACAGGGAGAGGGGAGCTGTTTTTT.

This clone was observed once. The chain combines TRBV7-2 with TRBJ2-3, with 10 bases identical to TRBD2. V dropped 1 base and J dropped 4; count of bases not matched to a gene: 5. Germline V gene data show CDR1 as SGHTA and CDR2 as FQGNSA. The CDR3 has 16 residues. CDR3 region: CASSLVPSGSSDTQYF. CDR3 nucleotide sequence: TGTGCCAGCAGCTTAGTGCCTAGCGGGAGCTCAGATACGCAGTATTTT.

This sequence joins TRBV27 and TRBJ1-3; no reliable D call. Germline CDR1 and CDR2: MNHEY and SMNVEV (reference sequence). The V end was cut by 1 base, the J end by 0 bases, with 10 bases between. This CDR3 is 16 amino acids long. The CDR3, as DNA: TGTGCCAGCAGTTTATACGGGGTAAACTCTGGAAACACCATATATTTT. This sequence encodes CASSLYGVNSGNTIYF.

J is TRBJ1-5 and V is TRBV6-5; D might be TRBD1 (6 bases). From germline, CDR1 is MNHEY and CDR2 SVGAGI. Trimming left V 2 bases short and J 4 bases short, with 9 bases between. CDR3 length: 14 residues. CDR3 loop: CASSYGGANQPQHF. CDR3 nucleotide sequence: TGTGCCAGCAGTTACGGGGGGGCAAATCAGCCCCAGCATTTT.

V gene TRBV19 combines with J gene TRBJ1-2; 7 bases fit TRBD1. Looked up from germline, CDR1 is LNHDA and CDR2 is SQIVND (reference sequence). V was clipped by 7 bases and J by 2 bases; unmatched bases: 7. This CDR3 region has 14 residues. As DNA, the CDR3 is TGTGCCAGTAAAAAAACAGGGGACAACTATGGCTACACCTTC. Protein product: CASKKTGDNYGYTF.

This chain uses TRBV19 with TRBJ1-4; D is perhaps TRBD1 (6 bases). Trimming removed 5 bases from V and 8 bases from J, with 18 bases in between. Germline V gene lookup returns CDR1 LNHDA and CDR2 SQIVND (reference sequence). This CDR3 region has 15 residues. CDR3 sequence: CASSFRRDIGEKLFF. In nucleotides, the CDR3 is TGTGCCAGTAGTTTCCGACGGGACATCGGGGAAAAACTGTTTTTT.

This clone was recorded a few times. The chain is built from TRBV7-9 and TRBJ2-3; D unresolved. This CDR3 comprises 15 residues. V was shortened by 2 bases and J by 2 bases, with 11 bases between the two germline ends. Germline loops: CDR1 SEHNR, CDR2 FQNEAQ (reference sequence). The CDR3 DNA sequence: TGTGCCAGCAGCTTAATCTGGCAGATCACAGATACGCAGTATTTT. It specifies CASSLIWQITDTQYF.

J is TRBJ2-4 and V is TRBV5-4; D is possibly TRBD2 (6 bases). This CDR3 has 16 amino acids. Germline assignment: CDR1 SGHNT and CDR2 YYREEE (reference sequence). The V gene lost 1 base and the J gene lost 3 bases, with 14 bases spanning the gap. Written as DNA, the CDR3 is TGTGCCAGCAGCTTGTTCGGCGGGAATGGCAAAAACATTCAGTACTTC. This gives the protein CASSLFGGNGKNIQYF.

The rearrangement uses TRBV9 and TRBJ2-7; 12 nucleotides agree with TRBD2. The CDR3 has 16 residues. V dropped 2 bases and J dropped 2; count of bases not matched to a gene: 5. CDR1 is SGDLS and CDR2 is YYNGEE in the germline V gene. The CDR3 coding sequence is TGTGCCAGCAGCGTTACACTAGCGGGAGGACCCTACGAGCAGTACTTC. Amino acid sequence: CASSVTLAGGPYEQYF. Drawing the rest from reference TRBV9 and TRBJ2-7, the complete variable domain is DSGVTQTPKHLITATGQRVTLRCSPRSGDLSVYWYQQSLDQGLQFLIQYYNGEERAKGNILERFSAQQFPDLHSELNLSSLELGDSALYFCASSVTLAGGPYEQYFGPGTRLTVT.

The rearrangement links TRBV5-1 to TRBJ2-2, with TRBD2 matching 9 bases. The germline V gene encodes CDR1 SGHRS and CDR2 YFSETQ. V trimming: 0 bases; J trimming: 4 bases; junction bases outside the gene matches: 4. The CDR3 contains 16 residues. CDR3 region: CASSLGSSGTTGELFF. The CDR3 DNA is TGCGCCAGCAGCTTGGGGTCTAGCGGGACCACCGGGGAGCTGTTTTTT.

This sequence joins TRBV28 and TRBJ2-2; 8 bases match TRBD2. The germline gives CDR1 MDHEN, CDR2 SYDVKM. The CDR3 spans 15 residues. Trimming at V came to 6 bases and at J to 5 bases, leaving 8 bases not matched to a gene. The CDR3 loop is CASRSGTSRTGELFF. The CDR3 DNA reads TGTGCCAGCAGGTCCGGGACTAGTAGAACCGGGGAGCTGTTTTTT.

V and J are TRBV6-2 or TRBV6-3 and TRBJ1-1; D gene uncertain. This CDR3 has 14 amino acids. Germline V gene sequence: CDR1 MNHEY, CDR2 SVGEGT. V was shortened by 6 bases and J by 7 bases, with 18 bases between the two germline ends. As DNA, the CDR3 is TGTGCCAGCAGCCTACGCGGGGAAGGAGATGAAGCTTTCTTT. Its translation: CASSLRGEGDEAFF.

The CDR3 nucleotides read TGTGCCAGCAGCTTTGGGAGGCCCCTCTACAATGAGCAGTTCTTC. Translation gives CASSFGRPLYNEQFF. The chain uses TRBV5-6 and TRBJ2-1; perhaps TRBD2 as D (6 bases). The CDR3 loop spans 15 amino acids. CDR1 and CDR2 (germline): SGHDT, YYEEEE. V gave up 2 bases and J gave up 3 bases, with 12 bases separating them.

The rearrangement joins TRBV28 to TRBJ1-5; 8 positions match TRBD1. CDR1 MDHEN and CDR2 SYDVKM come from the germline V gene. The CDR3 covers 15 residues. The V gene end was trimmed by 6 bases and the J gene end by 7 bases; junction bases not matched to a gene: 11. The CDR3 here is CASSRGQGGGQPQHF. Here the CDR3 DNA reads TGTGCCAGCAGCCGAGGACAGGGAGGAGGACAGCCCCAGCATTTT.

The V call is TRBV3-1 (or the pseudogene TRBV3-2), the J call TRBJ1-1; D might be TRBD1 (5 bases). V shed 3 bases and J shed 1 base, with 12 bases lying between them. CDR3 size: 15 residues. Germline V gives CDR1 LGHDT, CDR2 YNNKEL (reference sequence). CDR3 loop: CASSHSGQGNTEAFF. The CDR3 bases are TGTGCCAGCAGCCACTCCGGGCAGGGGAACACTGAAGCTTTCTTT.

The chain uses TRBV19 and TRBJ1-5, with D uncertain. The CDR3 contains 13 residues. Trimming pared 3 bases from V and 4 bases from J, leaving 7 bases between. Germline CDR1 is LNHDA and CDR2 is SQIVND (reference sequence). CDR3 in DNA: TGTGCCAGTAGTATCGACTTTAATCAGCCCCAGCATTTT. It codes for CASSIDFNQPQHF. The variable domain in full, with the rest retrieved from reference TRBV19 and TRBJ1-5, is DGGITQSPKYLFRKEGQNVTLSCEQNLNHDAMYWYRQDPGQGLRLIYYSQIVNDFQKGDIAEGYSVSREKKESFPLTVTSAQKNPTAFYLCASSIDFNQPQHFGDGTRLSIL.